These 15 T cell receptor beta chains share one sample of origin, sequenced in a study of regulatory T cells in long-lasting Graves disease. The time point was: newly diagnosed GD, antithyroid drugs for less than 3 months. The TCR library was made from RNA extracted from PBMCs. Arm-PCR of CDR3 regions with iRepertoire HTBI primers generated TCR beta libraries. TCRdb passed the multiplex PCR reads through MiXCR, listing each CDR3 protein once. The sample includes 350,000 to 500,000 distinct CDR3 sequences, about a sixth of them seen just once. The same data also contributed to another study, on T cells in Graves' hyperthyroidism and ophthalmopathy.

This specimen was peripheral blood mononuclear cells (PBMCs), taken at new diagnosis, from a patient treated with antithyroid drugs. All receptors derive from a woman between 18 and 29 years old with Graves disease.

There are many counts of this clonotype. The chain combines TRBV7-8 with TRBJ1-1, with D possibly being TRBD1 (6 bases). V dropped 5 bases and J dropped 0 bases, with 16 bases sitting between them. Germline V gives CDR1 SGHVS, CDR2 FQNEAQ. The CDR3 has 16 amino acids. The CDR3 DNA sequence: TGTGCCAGCAGCCCAAGAGCGGACAGTTTGAACACTGAAGCTTTCTTT. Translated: CASSPRADSLNTEAFF.

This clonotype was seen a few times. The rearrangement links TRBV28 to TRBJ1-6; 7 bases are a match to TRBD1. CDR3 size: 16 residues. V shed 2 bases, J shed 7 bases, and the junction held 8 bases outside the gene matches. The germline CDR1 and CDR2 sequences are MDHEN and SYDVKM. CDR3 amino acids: CASSLRQGVGNSPLHF. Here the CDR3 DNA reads TGTGCCAGCAGTTTACGTCAGGGGGTAGGAAATTCACCCCTCCACTTT.

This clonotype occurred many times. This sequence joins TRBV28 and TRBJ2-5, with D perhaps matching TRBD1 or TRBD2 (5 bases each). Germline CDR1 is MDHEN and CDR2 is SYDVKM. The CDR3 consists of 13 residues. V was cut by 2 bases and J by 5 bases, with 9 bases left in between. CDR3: CASSLPREETQYF. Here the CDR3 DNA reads TGTGCCAGCAGTTTACCCAGGGAGGAGACCCAGTACTTC.

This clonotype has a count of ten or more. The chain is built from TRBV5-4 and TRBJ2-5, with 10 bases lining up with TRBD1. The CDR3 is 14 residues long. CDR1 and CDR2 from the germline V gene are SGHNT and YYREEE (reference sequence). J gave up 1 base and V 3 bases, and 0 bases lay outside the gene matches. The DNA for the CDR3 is TGTGCCAGCAGCTGGACAGGGGGCCAAGAGACCCAGTACTTC. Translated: CASSWTGGQETQYF. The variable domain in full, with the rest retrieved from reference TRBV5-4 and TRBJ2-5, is ETGVTQSPTHLIKTRGQQVTLRCSSQSGHNTVSWYQQALGQGPQFIFQYYREEENGRGNFPPRFSGLQFPNYSSELNVNALELDDSALYLCASSWTGGQETQYFGPGTRLLVL.

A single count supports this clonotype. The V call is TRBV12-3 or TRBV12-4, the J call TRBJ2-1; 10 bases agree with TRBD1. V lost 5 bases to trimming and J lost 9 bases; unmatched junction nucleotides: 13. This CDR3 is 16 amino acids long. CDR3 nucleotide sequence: TGTGCCAGCAGTGCGACAGGGGACAGGGGCCGTAGTGAGCAGTTCTTC. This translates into CASSATGDRGRSEQFF.

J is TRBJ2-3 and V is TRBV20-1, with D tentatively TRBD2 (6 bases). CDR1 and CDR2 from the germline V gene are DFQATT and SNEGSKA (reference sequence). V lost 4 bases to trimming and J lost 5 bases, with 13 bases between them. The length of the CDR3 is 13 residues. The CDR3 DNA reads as TGCAGTGCTATTTCGGGAGTGAAAGATACGCAGTATTTT. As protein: CSAISGVKDTQYF.

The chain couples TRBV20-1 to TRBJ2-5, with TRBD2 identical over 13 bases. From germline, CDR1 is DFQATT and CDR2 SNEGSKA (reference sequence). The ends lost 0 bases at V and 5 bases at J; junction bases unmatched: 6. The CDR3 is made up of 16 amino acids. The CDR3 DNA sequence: TGCAGTGCTAGAGAGGGAGGACTAGCGGGAGTTGAGACCCAGTACTTC. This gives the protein CSAREGGLAGVETQYF.

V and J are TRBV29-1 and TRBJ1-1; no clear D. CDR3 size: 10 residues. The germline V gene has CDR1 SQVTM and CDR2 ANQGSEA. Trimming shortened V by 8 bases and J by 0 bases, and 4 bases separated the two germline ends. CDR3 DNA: TGCAGCACACTGAACACTGAAGCTTTCTTT. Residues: CSTLNTEAFF.

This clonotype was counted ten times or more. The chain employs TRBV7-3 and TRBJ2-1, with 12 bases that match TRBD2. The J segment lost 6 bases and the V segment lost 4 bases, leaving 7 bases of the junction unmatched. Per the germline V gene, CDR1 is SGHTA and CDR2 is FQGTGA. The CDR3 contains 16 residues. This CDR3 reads CASSSLAGGHSNEQFF. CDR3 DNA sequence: TGTGCCAGCAGCTCCCTAGCGGGAGGGCACTCCAATGAGCAGTTCTTC.

CDR3 sequence: CASSLWRRAFF. The CDR3 DNA follows: TGTGCCAGCAGTTTGTGGAGGAGAGCTTTCTTT. The chain couples TRBV6-5 to TRBJ1-1, with D unclear. The ends were cut back, 4 bases at V and 10 bases at J, with 10 bases in the middle. CDR1 and CDR2 (germline): MNHEY, SVGAGI. The CDR3 has 11 residues.

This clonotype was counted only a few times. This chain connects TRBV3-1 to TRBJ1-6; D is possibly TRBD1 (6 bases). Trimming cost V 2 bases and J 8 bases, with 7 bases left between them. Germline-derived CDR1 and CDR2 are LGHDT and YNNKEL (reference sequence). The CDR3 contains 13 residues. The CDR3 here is CASSQNRDSPLHF. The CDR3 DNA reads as TGTGCCAGCAGCCAAAACAGGGATTCACCCCTCCACTTT. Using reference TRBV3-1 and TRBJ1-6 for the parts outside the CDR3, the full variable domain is DTAVSQTPKYLVTQMGNDKSIKCEQNLGHDTMYWYKQDSKKFLKIMFSYNNKELIINETVPNRFSPKSPDKAHLNLHINSLELGDSAVYFCASSQNRDSPLHFGNGTRLTVT.

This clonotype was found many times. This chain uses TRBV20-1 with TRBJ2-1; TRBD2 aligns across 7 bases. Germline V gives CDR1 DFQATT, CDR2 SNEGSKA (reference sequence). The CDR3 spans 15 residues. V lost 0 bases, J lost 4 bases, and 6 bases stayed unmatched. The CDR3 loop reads CSARDTQREYNEQFF. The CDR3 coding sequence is TGCAGTGCTAGAGATACCCAGCGGGAATACAATGAGCAGTTCTTC.

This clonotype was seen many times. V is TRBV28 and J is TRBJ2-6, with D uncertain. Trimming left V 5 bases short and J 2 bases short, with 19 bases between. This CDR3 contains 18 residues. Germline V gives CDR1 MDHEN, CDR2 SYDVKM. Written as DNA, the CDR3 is TGTGCCAGCAGTCCGTCCCAGTTACACCCTCCTGGGGCCAACGTCCTGACTTTC. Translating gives CASSPSQLHPPGANVLTF.

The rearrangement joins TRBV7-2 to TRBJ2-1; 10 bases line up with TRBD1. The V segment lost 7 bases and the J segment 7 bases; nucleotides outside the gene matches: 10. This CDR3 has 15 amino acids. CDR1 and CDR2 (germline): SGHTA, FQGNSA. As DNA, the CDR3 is TGTGCCAGCACTAATCGACAGGGGGCTGGGAATGAGCAGTTCTTC. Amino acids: CASTNRQGAGNEQFF.

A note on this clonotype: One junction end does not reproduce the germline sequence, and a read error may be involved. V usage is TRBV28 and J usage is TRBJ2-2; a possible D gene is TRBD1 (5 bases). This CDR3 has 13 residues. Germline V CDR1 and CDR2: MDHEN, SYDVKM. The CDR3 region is CAGSDRNTGELFF. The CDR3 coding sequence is TGTGCCGGCAGCGACAGAAACACCGGGGAGCTGTTTTTT.